Listed here are 20 T cell receptor beta chains from one sample, sequenced in a study of graft-versus-host responses after intestinal transplantation. Using immunoSEQ multiplex PCR, the repertoire was profiled, and TCRdb retains in-frame clones only, with some absent. Among about 82,000 clones listed, 91% were seen once. Their cognate antigens are unknown. Material: unstimulated CD4+ T cells sorted from spleen or lymph node cells, obtained before transplant. Source of these receptors: a human donor who was the organ donor for an intestinal transplant.

The rearrangement joins TRBV10-2 to TRBJ2-2; D gene unclear. V lost 1 base to trimming and J lost 5 bases, with 5 bases between them. Germline V gives CDR1 WSHSY, CDR2 SAAADI. The length of the CDR3 is 13 residues. CDR3 DNA sequence: TGCGCCAGCAGTGAGTTTTCAACCGGGGAGCTGTTTTTT. Translation: CASSEFSTGELFF.

The rearrangement joins TRBV5-1 to TRBJ1-1; D is perhaps TRBD1 (5 bases). This CDR3 has 16 amino acids. Germline-derived CDR1 and CDR2 are SGHRS and YFSETQ. Trimming removed 3 bases at V and 3 bases at J, with 18 bases between. The CDR3 DNA reads TGCGCCAGCAGCTCCTGGGGGGGGAAGGGATACACTGAAGCTTTCTTT. Translated: CASSSWGGKGYTEAFF.

The chain joins TRBV6-6 to TRBJ2-5; 8 nucleotides match TRBD2. The CDR3 is made up of 12 amino acids. The germline V gene encodes CDR1 MNHNY and CDR2 SVGAGI (reference sequence). Written as DNA, the CDR3 is TGTGCAACGGCGGGGGGCGGAGAGACCCAGTACTTC. It encodes CATAGGGETQYF.

V gene TRBV29-1 combines with J gene TRBJ1-6, with D perhaps TRBD1 (6 bases). Germline CDR1 SQVTM, CDR2 ANQGSEA. There are 13 residues in the CDR3. The germline V and J ends were trimmed by 4 bases and 4 bases, with 8 bases remaining between them. The CDR3 here is CSVGTDYNSPLHF. CDR3 sequence (DNA): TGCAGCGTTGGGACAGATTATAATTCACCCCTCCACTTT. Complete variable domain (other parts from reference TRBV29-1 and TRBJ1-6): SAVISQKPSRDICQRGTSLTIQCQVDSQVTMMFWYRQQPGQSLTLIATANQGSEATYESGFVIDKFPISRPNLTFSTLTVSNMSPEDSSIYLCSVGTDYNSPLHFGNGTRLTVT.

To note about this clone: Other DNA sequences in this specimen translate into the identical CDR3. The chain couples TRBV6-4 to TRBJ2-2; tentative D call: TRBD1 (6 bases). V was clipped by 6 bases and J by 1 base, with 9 bases between them. The CDR3 has 14 residues. CDR1 and CDR2 (germline): MRHNA, SNTAGT. The CDR3 bases are TGTGCCAGCAGCTTACAGGGGAACACCGGGGAGCTGTTTTTT. Translating gives CASSLQGNTGELFF.

The rearrangement joins TRBV10-3 to TRBJ1-2; possible D gene TRBD1, 5 bases. CDR1 and CDR2 (germline): ENHRY, SYGVKD. Trimming shortened V by 3 bases and J by 7 bases, and 12 bases separated the two germline ends. The CDR3 covers 13 residues. As DNA, the CDR3 is TGTGCCATCAGTGAAGGGGCGTTGTTTGGCTACACCTTC. Translation gives CAISEGALFGYTF.

The V and J genes are TRBV19 and TRBJ1-4; 8 nucleotides agree with TRBD1. Germline CDR1 LNHDA, CDR2 SQIVND (reference sequence). The CDR3 contains 14 residues. Germline trimming cut 8 bases from V and 3 bases from J; bases unmatched to any gene: 5. CDR3 in amino acids: CASGQGAANEKLFF. The DNA of the CDR3 is TGTGCCAGTGGTCAGGGGGCAGCTAATGAAAAACTGTTTTTT.

V gene TRBV10-3 combines with J gene TRBJ1-1; 10 bases map to TRBD1. The germline gives CDR1 ENHRY, CDR2 SYGVKD. This CDR3 spans 16 amino acids. V dropped 9 bases and J dropped 4; count of bases not matched to a gene: 14. The CDR3 bases are TGTGCCATTTTCCGCGGGACAGGGGCCGGGAGCACTGAAGCTTTCTTT. This codes for CAIFRGTGAGSTEAFF.

This chain connects TRBV10-1 to TRBJ2-1; possible D gene TRBD1, 6 bases. Trimming pared 5 bases from V and 4 bases from J, leaving 9 bases between. Germline assignment: CDR1 WNHNN and CDR2 SYGVQD (reference sequence). This CDR3 is 13 amino acids long. CDR3 protein: CASSHGQYNEQFF. The CDR3 DNA is TGCGCCAGCAGTCATGGACAGTACAATGAGCAGTTCTTC.

Comments on this clone: Different DNA sequences within this sample yield the same CDR3. In DNA, the CDR3 is TGTGCCAGCAGCCCAATTCCGGGGGAAAAACTGTTTTTT. Its translation is CASSPIPGEKLFF. This chain connects TRBV7-2 to TRBJ1-4; D ambiguous. With 5 bases removed from V and 8 bases from J, the gap between germline ends came to 12 bases. Per the germline V gene, CDR1 is SGHTA and CDR2 is FQGNSA. This CDR3 contains 13 residues.

This chain uses TRBV12-5 with TRBJ2-2, with 8 bases matching TRBD2. V trimming: 7 bases; J trimming: 4 bases; junction bases outside the gene matches: 8. The CDR3 contains 15 residues. CDR1 is LGHNT, CDR2 FRNRAP, per germline. Here the CDR3 DNA reads TGTGCTAGTGCCTTGTCGCGGGGGGCCACCGGGGAGCTGTTTTTT. Amino acid sequence: CASALSRGATGELFF.

This chain joins TRBV6-4 and TRBJ2-3; 7 nucleotides agree with TRBD2. V lost 3 bases and J lost 5; bases outside the gene matches: 8. The CDR3 covers 15 residues. Germline CDR1 is MRHNA and CDR2 is SNTAGT. This CDR3 is CASSEAAGARDTQYF. The CDR3 nucleotides read TGTGCCAGCAGTGAGGCTGCGGGAGCAAGAGATACGCAGTATTTT.

The chain combines TRBV19 with TRBJ1-2, with 9 bases matching TRBD1. CDR3 length equals 17 residues. Germline trimming cut 4 bases from V and 5 bases from J; bases unmatched to any gene: 14. The germline V gene encodes CDR1 LNHDA and CDR2 SQIVND (reference sequence). CDR3 sequence reads: CASSNTGTGPRGYGYTF. CDR3 bases: TGTGCCAGTAGTAATACCGGGACAGGGCCCCGGGGGTATGGCTACACCTTC.

The chain combines TRBV5-1 with TRBJ2-3; 8 bases map to TRBD2. The CDR3 has 14 residues. V shed 4 bases, J shed 5 bases, and the junction held 6 bases outside the gene matches. Germline assignment: CDR1 SGHRS and CDR2 YFSETQ. CDR3 in amino acids: CASSPGLGGDTQYF. CDR3 DNA: TGCGCCAGCAGCCCGGGACTAGGGGGAGATACGCAGTATTTT.

The gene calls are TRBV5-5 and TRBJ1-5; D perhaps matches TRBD1 (6 bases). The CDR3 extends over 16 amino acids. The V end was cut by 0 bases, the J end by 3 bases, with 13 bases between. CDR1 and CDR2 (germline): SGHKS, YYEKEE (reference sequence). CDR3 amino acids: CASSLETGRVNQPQHF. The CDR3 DNA follows: TGTGCCAGCAGCTTGGAGACAGGCAGGGTCAATCAGCCCCAGCATTTT.

CDR3 nucleotide sequence: TGCAGCGCCCCAGAGGCCTATGGCTACACCTTC. The encoded protein is CSAPEAYGYTF. This chain links TRBV29-1 with TRBJ1-2; D remains unclear. Trimming cost V 7 bases and J 4 bases, with 10 bases left between them. Germline CDR1 reads SQVTM; CDR2 reads ANQGSEA. This CDR3 region has 11 residues.

For the CDR3, the DNA is TGTGCCAGCAGTTTACGGGGATGGGATGAAAAACTGTTTTTT. It is translated as CASSLRGWDEKLFF. V usage is TRBV27 and J usage is TRBJ1-4; D remains unclear. Germline assignment: CDR1 MNHEY and CDR2 SMNVEV (reference sequence). CDR3 length: 14 residues. V was pared by 2 bases and J by 6 bases, with 10 bases between.

This clone has just a few counts. The V gene is TRBV10-1, the J gene TRBJ2-3; 9 bases are shared with TRBD2. With 6 bases clipped from V and 5 bases from J, the junction kept 24 bases outside the gene matches. The length of the CDR3 is 20 residues. Germline CDR1 WNHNN, CDR2 SYGVQD (reference sequence). The CDR3 spells CASREDRPVAGAMSRDTQYF. The DNA of the CDR3 is TGCGCCAGCAGGGAGGACAGGCCGGTAGCGGGAGCAATGAGTAGAGATACGCAGTATTTT.

The chain has TRBV29-1 and TRBJ1-1; 11 nucleotides agree with TRBD1. The germline CDR1 and CDR2 sequences are SQVTM and ANQGSEA. This CDR3 spans 13 amino acids. J gave up 3 bases and V 7 bases, and 4 bases lay outside the gene matches. CDR3 sequence: CSAWTGGYTEAFF. DNA of the CDR3: TGCAGCGCTTGGACAGGGGGCTACACTGAAGCTTTCTTT.

The chain carries TRBV11-2 and TRBJ2-2; D uncertain. Between the trimmed V and J ends, which lost 2 bases and 1 base, there was a span of 5 bases. CDR3 length: 14 amino acids. Germline V CDR1 and CDR2: SGHAT, FQNNGV. The CDR3 DNA reads TGTGCCAGCAGCTTACAAATGAACACCGGGGAGCTGTTTTTT. Amino acids: CASSLQMNTGELFF.